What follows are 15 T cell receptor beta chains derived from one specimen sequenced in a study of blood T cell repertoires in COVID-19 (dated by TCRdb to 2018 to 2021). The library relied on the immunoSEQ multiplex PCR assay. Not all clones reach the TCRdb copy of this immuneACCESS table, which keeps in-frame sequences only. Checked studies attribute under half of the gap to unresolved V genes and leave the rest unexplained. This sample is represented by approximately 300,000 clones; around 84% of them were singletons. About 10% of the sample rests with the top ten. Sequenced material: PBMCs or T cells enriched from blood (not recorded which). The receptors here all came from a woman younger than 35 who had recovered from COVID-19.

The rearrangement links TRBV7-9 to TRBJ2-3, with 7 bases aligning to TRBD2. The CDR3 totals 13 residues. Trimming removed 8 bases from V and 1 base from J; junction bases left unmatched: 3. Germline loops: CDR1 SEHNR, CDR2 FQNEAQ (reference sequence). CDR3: CASGRAGTDTQYF. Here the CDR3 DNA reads TGTGCCAGCGGGAGGGCCGGCACAGATACGCAGTATTTT.

The CDR3 here is CASSRSADSYNEQFF. The CDR3 nucleotides read TGCGCCAGCAGCCGGTCCGCGGATTCTTACAATGAGCAGTTCTTC. The chain joins TRBV5-1 to TRBJ2-1; no firm D call. CDR3 length: 15 amino acids. In germline, CDR1 is SGHRS, CDR2 YFSETQ. V was clipped by 4 bases and J by 4 bases, with 15 bases between them.

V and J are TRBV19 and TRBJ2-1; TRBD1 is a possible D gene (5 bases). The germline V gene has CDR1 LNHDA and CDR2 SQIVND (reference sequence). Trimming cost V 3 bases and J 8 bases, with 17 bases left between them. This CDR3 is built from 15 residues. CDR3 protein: CASSISLNTGHEQFF. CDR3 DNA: TGTGCCAGTAGTATTTCTCTTAATACAGGCCATGAGCAGTTCTTC.

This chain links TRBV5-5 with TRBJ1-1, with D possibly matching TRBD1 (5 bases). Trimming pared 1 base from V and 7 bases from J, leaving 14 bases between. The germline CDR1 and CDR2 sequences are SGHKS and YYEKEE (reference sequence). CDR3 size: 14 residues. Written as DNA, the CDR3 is TGTGCCAGCAGCTTGCTCACGGCCGGGGGTGAAGCTTTCTTT. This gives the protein CASSLLTAGGEAFF.

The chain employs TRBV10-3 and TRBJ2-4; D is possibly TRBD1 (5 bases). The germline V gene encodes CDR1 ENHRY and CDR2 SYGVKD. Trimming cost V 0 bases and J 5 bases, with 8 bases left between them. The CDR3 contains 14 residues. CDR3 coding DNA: TGTGCCATCAGTGAGTCCGCACAGGAAAACATTCAGTACTTC. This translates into CAISESAQENIQYF.

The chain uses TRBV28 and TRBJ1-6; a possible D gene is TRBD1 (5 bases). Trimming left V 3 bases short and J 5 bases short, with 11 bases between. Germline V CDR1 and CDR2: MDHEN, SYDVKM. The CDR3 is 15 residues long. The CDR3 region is CASSFWQGNNSPLHF. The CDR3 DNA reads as TGTGCCAGCAGTTTCTGGCAGGGTAATAATTCACCCCTCCACTTT.

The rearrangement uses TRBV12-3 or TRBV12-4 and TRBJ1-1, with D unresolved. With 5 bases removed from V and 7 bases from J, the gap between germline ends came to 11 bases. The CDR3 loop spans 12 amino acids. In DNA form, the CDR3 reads TGTGCCAGCAGTGGTGATACCTATGAAGCTTTCTTT. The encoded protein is CASSGDTYEAFF.

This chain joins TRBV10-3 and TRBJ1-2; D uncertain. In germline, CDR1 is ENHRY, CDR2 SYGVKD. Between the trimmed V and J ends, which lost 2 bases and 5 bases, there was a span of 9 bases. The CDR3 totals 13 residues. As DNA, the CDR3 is TGTGCCATCAGTGAGCCCACTCCTTATGGCTACACCTTC. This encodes CAISEPTPYGYTF.

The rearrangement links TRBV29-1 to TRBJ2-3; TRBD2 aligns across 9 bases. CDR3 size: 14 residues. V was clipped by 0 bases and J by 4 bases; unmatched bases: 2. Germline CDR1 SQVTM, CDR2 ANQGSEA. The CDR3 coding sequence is TGCAGCGTTGAAGAAGGACTAGCGCCAGATACGCAGTATTTT. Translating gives CSVEEGLAPDTQYF.

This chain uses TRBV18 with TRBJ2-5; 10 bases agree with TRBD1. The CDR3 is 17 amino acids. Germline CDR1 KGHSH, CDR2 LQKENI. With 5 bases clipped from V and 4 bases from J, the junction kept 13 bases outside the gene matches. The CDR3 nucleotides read TGTGCCAGCTCATTCACGACAGGGGGCGTTGGTGGAGAGACCCAGTACTTC. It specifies CASSFTTGGVGGETQYF.

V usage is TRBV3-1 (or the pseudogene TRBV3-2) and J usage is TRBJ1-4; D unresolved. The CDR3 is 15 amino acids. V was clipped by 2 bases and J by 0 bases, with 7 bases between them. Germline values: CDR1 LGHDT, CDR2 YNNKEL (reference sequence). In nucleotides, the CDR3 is TGTGCCAGCAGCCAAAATCCCGCAACTAATGAAAAACTGTTTTTT. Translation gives CASSQNPATNEKLFF.

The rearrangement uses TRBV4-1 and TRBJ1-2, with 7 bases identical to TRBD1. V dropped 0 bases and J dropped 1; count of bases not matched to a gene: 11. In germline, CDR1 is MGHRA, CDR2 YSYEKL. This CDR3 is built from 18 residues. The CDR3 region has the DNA TGCGCCAGCAGCCAAGATCCGGGACAGCGTCTCCTTAACTATGGCTACACCTTC. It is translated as CASSQDPGQRLLNYGYTF.

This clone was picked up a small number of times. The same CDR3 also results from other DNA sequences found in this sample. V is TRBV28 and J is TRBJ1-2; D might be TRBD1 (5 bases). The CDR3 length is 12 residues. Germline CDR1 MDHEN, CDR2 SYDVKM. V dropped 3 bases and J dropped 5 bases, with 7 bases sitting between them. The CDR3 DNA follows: TGTGCCAGCAGTTTTCAGGGTTATGGCTACACCTTC. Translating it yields CASSFQGYGYTF.

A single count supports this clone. DNA of the CDR3: TGTGCCAGCAGCCCCGGGACTAGAACAGATACGCAGTATTTT. It specifies CASSPGTRTDTQYF. V is TRBV2 and J is TRBJ2-3, with TRBD2 identical over 8 bases. CDR3 length: 14 amino acids. V shed 6 bases, J shed 3 bases, and the junction held 5 bases outside the gene matches. Germline values: CDR1 SNHLY, CDR2 FYNNEI. Supplemented by reference TRBV2 and TRBJ2-3, the full variable domain reads EPEVTQTPSHQVTQMGQEVILRCVPISNHLYFYWYRQILGQKVEFLVSFYNNEISEKSEIFDDQFSVERPDGSNFTLKIRSTKLEDSAMYFCASSPGTRTDTQYFGPGTRLTVL.

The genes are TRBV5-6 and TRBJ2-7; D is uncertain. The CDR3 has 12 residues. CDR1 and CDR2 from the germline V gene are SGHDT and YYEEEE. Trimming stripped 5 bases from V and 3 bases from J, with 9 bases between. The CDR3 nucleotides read TGTGCCAGCAGGTCCCGGAGCTACGAGCAGTACTTC. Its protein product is CASRSRSYEQYF.